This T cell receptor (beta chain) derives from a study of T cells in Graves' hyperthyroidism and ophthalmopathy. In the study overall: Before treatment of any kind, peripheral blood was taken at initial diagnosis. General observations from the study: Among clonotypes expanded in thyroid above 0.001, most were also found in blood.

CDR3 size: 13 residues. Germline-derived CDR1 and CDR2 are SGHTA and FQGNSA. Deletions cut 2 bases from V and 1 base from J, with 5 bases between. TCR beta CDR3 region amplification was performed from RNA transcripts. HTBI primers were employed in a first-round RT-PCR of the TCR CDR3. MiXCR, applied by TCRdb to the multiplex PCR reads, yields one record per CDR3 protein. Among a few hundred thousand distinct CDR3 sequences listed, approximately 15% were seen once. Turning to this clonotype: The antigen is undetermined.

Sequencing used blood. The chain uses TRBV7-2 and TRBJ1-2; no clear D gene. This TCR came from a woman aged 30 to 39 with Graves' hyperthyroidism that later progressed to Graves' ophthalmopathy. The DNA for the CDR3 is TGTGCCAGCAGCTTAAAGATTAACTATGGCTACACCTTC. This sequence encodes CASSLKINYGYTF.